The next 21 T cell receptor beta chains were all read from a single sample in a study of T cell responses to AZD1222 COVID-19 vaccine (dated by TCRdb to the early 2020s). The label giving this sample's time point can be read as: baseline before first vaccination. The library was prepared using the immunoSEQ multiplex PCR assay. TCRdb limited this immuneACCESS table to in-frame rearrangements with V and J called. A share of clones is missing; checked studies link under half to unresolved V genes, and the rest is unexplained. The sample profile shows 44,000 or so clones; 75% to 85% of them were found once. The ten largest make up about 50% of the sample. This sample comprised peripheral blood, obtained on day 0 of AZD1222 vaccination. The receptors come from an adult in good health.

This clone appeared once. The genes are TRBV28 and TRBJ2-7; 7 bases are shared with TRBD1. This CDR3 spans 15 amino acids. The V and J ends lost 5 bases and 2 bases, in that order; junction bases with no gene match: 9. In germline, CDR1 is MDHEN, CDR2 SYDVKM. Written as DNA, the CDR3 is TGTGCCAGCAGTGGCCCGACAGGGCTAACCTACGAGCAGTACTTC. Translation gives CASSGPTGLTYEQYF.

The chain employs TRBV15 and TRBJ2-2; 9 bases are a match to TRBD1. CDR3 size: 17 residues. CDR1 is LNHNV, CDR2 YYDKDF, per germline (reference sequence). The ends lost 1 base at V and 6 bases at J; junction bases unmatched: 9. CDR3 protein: CATSRGGTGLGAGELFF. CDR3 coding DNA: TGTGCCACCAGCAGAGGAGGGACAGGGTTAGGGGCCGGGGAGCTGTTTTTT. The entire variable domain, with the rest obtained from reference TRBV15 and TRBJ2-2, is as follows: DAMVIQNPRYQVTQFGKPVTLSCSQTLNHNVMYWYQQKSSQAPKLLFHYYDKDFNNEADTPDNFQSRRPNTSFCFLDIRSPGLGDTAMYLCATSRGGTGLGAGELFFGEGSRLTVL.

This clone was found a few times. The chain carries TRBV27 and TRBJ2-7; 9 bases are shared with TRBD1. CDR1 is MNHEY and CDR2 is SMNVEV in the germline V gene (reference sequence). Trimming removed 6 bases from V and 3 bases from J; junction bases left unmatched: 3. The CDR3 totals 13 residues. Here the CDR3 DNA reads TGTGCCAGCAGAGGGACAGGGATCTACGAGCAGTACTTC. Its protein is CASRGTGIYEQYF.

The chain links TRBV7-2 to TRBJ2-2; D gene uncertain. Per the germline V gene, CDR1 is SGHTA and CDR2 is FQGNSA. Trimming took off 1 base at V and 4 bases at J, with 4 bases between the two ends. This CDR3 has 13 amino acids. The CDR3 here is CASSLVPTGELFF. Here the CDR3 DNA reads TGTGCCAGCAGCTTAGTCCCCACCGGGGAGCTGTTTTTT. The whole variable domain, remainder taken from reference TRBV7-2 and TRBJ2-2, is GAGVSQSPSNKVTEKGKDVELRCDPISGHTALYWYRQSLGQGLEFLIYFQGNSAPDKSGLPSDRFSAERTGGSVSTLTIQRTQQEDSAVYLCASSLVPTGELFFGEGSRLTVL.

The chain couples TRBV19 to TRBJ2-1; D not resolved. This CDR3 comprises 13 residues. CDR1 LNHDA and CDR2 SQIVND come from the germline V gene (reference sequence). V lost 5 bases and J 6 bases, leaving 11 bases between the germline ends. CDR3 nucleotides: TGTGCCAGTAGTCCTCCATTAGGCAATGAGCAGTTCTTC. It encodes CASSPPLGNEQFF.

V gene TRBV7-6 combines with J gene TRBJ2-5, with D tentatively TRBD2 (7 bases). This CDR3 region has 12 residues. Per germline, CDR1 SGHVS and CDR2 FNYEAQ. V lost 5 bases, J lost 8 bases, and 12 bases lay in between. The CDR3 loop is CASSPGGSTQYF. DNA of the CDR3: TGTGCCAGCAGCCCGGGGGGCAGCACCCAGTACTTC.

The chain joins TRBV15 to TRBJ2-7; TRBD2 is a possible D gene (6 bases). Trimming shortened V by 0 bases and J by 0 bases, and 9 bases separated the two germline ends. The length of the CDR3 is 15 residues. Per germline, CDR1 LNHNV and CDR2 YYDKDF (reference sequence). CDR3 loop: CATSRDRGASYEQYF. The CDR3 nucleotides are TGTGCCACCAGCAGAGATCGCGGGGCCTCCTACGAGCAGTACTTC. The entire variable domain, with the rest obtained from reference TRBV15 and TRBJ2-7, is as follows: DAMVIQNPRYQVTQFGKPVTLSCSQTLNHNVMYWYQQKSSQAPKLLFHYYDKDFNNEADTPDNFQSRRPNTSFCFLDIRSPGLGDTAMYLCATSRDRGASYEQYFGPGTRLTVT.

This CDR3 reads CSVGTGANTDTQYF. The CDR3 DNA reads as TGCAGCGTTGGGACAGGGGCGAACACAGATACGCAGTATTTT. V gene TRBV29-1 combines with J gene TRBJ2-3; 9 positions match TRBD1. In germline, CDR1 is SQVTM, CDR2 ANQGSEA. With V trimmed by 4 bases and J by 2 bases, 4 bases remained unmatched. The CDR3 covers 14 residues.

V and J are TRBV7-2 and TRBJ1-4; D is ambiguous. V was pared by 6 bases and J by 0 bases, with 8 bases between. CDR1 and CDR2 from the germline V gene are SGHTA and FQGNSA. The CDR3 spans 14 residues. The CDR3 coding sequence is TGTGCCAGCAGATTGACGGCAACTAATGAAAAACTGTTTTTT. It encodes CASRLTATNEKLFF.

The CDR3 DNA reads TGTGCCACCCAGGGACAGCTTAATTCACCCCTCCACTTT. This sequence encodes CATQGQLNSPLHF. The chain has TRBV19 and TRBJ1-6; TRBD1 agrees at 7 bases. Germline V CDR1 and CDR2: LNHDA, SQIVND (reference sequence). This CDR3 comprises 13 residues. V trimming: 10 bases; J trimming: 6 bases; junction bases outside the gene matches: 6. The full variable domain, completed using reference TRBV19 and TRBJ1-6, is DGGITQSPKYLFRKEGQNVTLSCEQNLNHDAMYWYRQDPGQGLRLIYYSQIVNDFQKGDIAEGYSVSREKKESFPLTVTSAQKNPTAFYLCATQGQLNSPLHFGNGTRLTVT.

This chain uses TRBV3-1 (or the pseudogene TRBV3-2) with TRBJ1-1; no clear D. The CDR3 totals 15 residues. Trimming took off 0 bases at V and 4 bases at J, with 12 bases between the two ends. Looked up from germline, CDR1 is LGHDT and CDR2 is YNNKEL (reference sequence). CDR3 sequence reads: CASSQDWRPPTEAFF. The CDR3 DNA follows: TGTGCCAGCAGCCAAGATTGGAGACCCCCCACTGAAGCTTTCTTT.

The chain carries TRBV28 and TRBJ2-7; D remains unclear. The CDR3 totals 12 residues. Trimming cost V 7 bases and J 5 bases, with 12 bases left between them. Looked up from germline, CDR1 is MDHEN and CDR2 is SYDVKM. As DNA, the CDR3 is TGTGCCAGCAACCGAGGCCCCCACGAGCAGTACTTC. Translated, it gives CASNRGPHEQYF.

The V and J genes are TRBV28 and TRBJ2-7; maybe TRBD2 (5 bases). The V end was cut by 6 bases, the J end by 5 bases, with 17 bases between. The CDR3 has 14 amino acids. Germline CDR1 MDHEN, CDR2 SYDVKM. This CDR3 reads CASRPGGADDEQYF. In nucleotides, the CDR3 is TGTGCCAGCAGGCCCGGAGGTGCTGACGACGAGCAGTACTTC.

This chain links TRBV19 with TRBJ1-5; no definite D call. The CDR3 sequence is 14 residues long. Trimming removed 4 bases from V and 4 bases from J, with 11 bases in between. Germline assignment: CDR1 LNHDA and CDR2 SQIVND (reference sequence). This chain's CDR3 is CASSSLARNQPQHF. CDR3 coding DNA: TGTGCCAGTAGTAGCCTAGCGAGGAATCAGCCCCAGCATTTT.

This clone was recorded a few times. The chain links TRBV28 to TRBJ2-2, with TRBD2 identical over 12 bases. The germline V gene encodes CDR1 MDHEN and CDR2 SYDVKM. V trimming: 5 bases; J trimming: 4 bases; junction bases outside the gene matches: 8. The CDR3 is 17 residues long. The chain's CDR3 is CASSTSSGRVGTGELFF. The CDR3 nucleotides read TGTGCCAGCAGTACCTCTAGCGGGAGGGTGGGCACCGGGGAGCTGTTTTTT.

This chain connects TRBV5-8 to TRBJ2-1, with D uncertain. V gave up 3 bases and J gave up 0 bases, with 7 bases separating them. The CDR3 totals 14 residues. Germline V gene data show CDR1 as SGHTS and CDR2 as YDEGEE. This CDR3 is CASSWASSYNEQFF. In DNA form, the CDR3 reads TGTGCCAGCAGCTGGGCTAGCTCCTACAATGAGCAGTTCTTC.

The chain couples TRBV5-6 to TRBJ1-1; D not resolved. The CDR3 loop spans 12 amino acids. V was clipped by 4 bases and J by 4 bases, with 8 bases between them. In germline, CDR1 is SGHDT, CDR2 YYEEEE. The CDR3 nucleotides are TGTGCCAGCAGCCTAGGGCCCACTGAAGCTTTCTTT. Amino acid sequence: CASSLGPTEAFF.

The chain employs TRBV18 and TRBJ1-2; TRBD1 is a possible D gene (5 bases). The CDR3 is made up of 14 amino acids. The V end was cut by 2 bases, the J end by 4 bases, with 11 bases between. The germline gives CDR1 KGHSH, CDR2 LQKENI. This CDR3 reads CASSPEGVGYGYTF. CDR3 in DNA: TGTGCCAGCTCACCAGAAGGGGTGGGCTATGGCTACACCTTC.

DNA for the CDR3: TGTGCCAGCAGCCTCCCGGGACTAGCGGACCCAAGGGGCATTCAGTACTTC. Translation gives CASSLPGLADPRGIQYF. The V and J genes are TRBV7-9 and TRBJ2-4; 11 nucleotides align to TRBD2. Germline V gene lookup returns CDR1 SEHNR and CDR2 FQNEAQ (reference sequence). The CDR3 runs to 17 residues. V trimming: 5 bases; J trimming: 9 bases; junction bases outside the gene matches: 15.

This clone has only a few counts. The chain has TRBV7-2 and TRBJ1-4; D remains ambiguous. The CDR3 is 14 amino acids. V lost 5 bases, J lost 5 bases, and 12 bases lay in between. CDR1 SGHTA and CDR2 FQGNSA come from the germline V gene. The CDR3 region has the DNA TGTGCCAGCAGCCTATGGGGTGTGAATGAAAAACTGTTTTTT. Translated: CASSLWGVNEKLFF.

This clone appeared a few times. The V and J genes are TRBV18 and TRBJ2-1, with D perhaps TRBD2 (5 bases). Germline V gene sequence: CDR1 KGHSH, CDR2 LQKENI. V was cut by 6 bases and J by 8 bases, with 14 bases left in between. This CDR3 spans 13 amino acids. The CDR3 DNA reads TGTGCCAGCTCCCCCGAGGGATATGATGAGCAGTTCTTC. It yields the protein CASSPEGYDEQFF.